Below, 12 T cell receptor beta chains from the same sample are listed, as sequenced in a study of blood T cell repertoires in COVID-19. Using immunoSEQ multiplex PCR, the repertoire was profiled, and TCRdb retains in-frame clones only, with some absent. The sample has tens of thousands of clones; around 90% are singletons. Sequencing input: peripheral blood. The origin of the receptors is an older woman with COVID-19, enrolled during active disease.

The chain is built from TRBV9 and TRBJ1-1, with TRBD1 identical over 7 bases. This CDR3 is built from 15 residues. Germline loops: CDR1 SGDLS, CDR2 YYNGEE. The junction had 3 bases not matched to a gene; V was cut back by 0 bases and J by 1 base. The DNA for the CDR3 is TGTGCCAGCAGCGTAGGTGGGACAGCGAACACTGAAGCTTTCTTT. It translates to CASSVGGTANTEAFF. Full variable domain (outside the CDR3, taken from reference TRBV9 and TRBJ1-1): DSGVTQTPKHLITATGQRVTLRCSPRSGDLSVYWYQQSLDQGLQFLIQYYNGEERAKGNILERFSAQQFPDLHSELNLSSLELGDSALYFCASSVGGTANTEAFFGQGTRLTVV.

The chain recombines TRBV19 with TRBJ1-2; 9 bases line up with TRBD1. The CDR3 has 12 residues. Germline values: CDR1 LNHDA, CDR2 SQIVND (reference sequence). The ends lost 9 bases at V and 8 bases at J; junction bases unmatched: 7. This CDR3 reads CASRDRDDGYTF. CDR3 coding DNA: TGTGCCAGCCGGGACAGGGATGACGGCTACACCTTC.

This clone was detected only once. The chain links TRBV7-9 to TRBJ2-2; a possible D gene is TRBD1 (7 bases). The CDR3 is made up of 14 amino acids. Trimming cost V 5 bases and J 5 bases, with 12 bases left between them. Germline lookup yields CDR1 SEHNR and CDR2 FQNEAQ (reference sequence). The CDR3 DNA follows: TGTGCCAGCAGCGACAGGGAGGAAACCGGGGAGCTGTTTTTT. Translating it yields CASSDREETGELFF.

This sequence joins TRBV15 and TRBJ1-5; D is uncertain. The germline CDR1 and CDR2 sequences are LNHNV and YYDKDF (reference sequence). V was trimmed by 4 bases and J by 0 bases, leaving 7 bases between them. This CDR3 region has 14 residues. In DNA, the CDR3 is TGTGCCACCAGCACGAGGGCTAGCAATCAGCCCCAGCATTTT. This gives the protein CATSTRASNQPQHF.

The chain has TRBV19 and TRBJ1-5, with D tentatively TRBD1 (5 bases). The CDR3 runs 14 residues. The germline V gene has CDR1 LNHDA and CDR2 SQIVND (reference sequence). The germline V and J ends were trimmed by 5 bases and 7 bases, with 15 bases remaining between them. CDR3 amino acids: CASSAGVGGQPQHF. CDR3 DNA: TGTGCCAGTAGTGCTGGGGTGGGGGGGCAGCCCCAGCATTTT.

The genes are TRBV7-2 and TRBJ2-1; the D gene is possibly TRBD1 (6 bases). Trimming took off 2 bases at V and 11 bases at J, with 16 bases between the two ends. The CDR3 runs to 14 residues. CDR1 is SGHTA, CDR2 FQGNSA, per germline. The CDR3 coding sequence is TGTGCCAGCAGCTTAAACCCCCGACAGGACAAGCAGTTCTTC. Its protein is CASSLNPRQDKQFF.

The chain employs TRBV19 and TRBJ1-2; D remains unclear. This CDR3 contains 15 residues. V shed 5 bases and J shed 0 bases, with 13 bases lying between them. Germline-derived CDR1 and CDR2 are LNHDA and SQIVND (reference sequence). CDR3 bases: TGTGCCAGTAGTCCTTCGAGGAGGACTAACTATGGCTACACCTTC. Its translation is CASSPSRRTNYGYTF.

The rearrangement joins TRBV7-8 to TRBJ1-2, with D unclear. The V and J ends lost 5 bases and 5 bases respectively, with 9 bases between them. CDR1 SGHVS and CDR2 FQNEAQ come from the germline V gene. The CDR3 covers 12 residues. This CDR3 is CASSPQRYGYTF. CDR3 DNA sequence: TGTGCCAGCAGCCCACAGAGATATGGCTACACCTTC.

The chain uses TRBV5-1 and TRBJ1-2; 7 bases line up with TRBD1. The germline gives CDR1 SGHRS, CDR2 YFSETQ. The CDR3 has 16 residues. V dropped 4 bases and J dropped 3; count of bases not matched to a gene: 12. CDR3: CASSHIGQETHYGYTF. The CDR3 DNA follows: TGCGCCAGCAGCCACATAGGACAGGAGACACACTATGGCTACACCTTC.

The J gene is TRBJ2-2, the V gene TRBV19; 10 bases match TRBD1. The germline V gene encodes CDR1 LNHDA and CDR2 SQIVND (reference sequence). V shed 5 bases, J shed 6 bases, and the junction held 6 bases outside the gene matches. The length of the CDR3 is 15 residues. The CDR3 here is CASSARDRGAGELFF. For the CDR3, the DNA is TGTGCCAGTAGTGCGAGGGACAGGGGTGCCGGGGAGCTGTTTTTT. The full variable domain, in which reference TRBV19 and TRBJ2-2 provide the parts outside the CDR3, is DGGITQSPKYLFRKEGQNVTLSCEQNLNHDAMYWYRQDPGQGLRLIYYSQIVNDFQKGDIAEGYSVSREKKESFPLTVTSAQKNPTAFYLCASSARDRGAGELFFGEGSRLTVL.

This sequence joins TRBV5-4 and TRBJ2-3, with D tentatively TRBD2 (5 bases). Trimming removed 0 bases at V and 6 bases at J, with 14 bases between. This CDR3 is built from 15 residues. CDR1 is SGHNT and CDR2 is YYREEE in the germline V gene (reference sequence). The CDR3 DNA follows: TGTGCCAGCAGCTTGGGAGGGAGTCCTGTCGATACGCAGTATTTT. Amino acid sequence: CASSLGGSPVDTQYF.

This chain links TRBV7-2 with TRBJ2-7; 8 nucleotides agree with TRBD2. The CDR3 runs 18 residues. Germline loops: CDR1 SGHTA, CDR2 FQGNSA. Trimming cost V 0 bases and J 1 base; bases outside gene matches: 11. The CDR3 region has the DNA TGTGCCAGCAGCTTAGCTGGGGGAGGAGCGGGAGCGTCCTACGAGCAGTACTTC. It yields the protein CASSLAGGGAGASYEQYF.